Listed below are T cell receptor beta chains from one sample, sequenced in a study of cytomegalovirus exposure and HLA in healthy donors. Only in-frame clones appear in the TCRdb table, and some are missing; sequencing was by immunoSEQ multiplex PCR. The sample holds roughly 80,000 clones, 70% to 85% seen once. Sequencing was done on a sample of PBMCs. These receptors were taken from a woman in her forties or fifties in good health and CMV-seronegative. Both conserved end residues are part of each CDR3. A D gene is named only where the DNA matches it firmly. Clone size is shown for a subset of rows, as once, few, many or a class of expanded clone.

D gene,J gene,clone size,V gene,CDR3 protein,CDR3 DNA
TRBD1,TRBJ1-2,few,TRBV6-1,CASSSGGVGYTF,TGTGCCAGCAGTTCAGGGGGCGTAGGCTACACCTTC
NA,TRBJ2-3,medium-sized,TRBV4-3,CASSQVLTDTQYF,TGCGCCAGCAGCCAAGTTCTCACAGATACGCAGTATTTT
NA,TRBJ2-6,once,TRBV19,CASSIGGSGANVLTF,TGTGCCAGTAGTATCGGAGGCTCTGGGGCCAACGTCCTGACTTTC
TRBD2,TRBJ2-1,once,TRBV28,CASRSTSGERTYNEQFF,TGTGCCAGCAGATCGACTAGCGGTGAGCGGACCTACAATGAGCAGTTCTTC
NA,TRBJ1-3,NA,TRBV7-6,CASSLEPGSSGNTIYF,TGTGCCAGCAGCTTAGAACCAGGTTCCTCTGGAAACACCATATATTTT
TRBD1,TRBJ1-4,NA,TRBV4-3,CASSQGDVTGEKLFF,TGCGCCAGCAGCCAGGGTGATGTGACAGGGGAAAAACTGTTTTTT
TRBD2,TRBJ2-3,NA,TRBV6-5,CASSPSGLKTDTQYF,TGTGCCAGCAGTCCTAGCGGACTTAAGACAGATACGCAGTATTTT
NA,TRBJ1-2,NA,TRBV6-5,CASSPRGNYGYTF,TGTGCCAGCAGCCCCAGGGGTAACTATGGCTACACCTTC
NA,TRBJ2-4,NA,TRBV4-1,CASSLRGGAVENIQYF,TGCGCCAGCAGCCTCAGGGGAGGGGCTGTGGAAAACATTCAGTACTTC
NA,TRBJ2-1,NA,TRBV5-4,CASSLSGEGGQFF,TGTGCCAGCAGCTTGTCAGGGGAAGGGGGGCAGTTCTTC
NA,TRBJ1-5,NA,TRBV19,CASSITVDSNQPQHF,TGTGCCAGTAGTATAACAGTAGATAGCAATCAGCCCCAGCATTTT
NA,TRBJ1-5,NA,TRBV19,CASSLRGAQPQHF,TGTGCCAGTAGTCTAAGGGGCGCTCAGCCCCAGCATTTT
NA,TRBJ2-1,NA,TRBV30,CAWNPGGYNEQFF,TGTGCCTGGAATCCCGGGGGCTACAATGAGCAGTTCTTC
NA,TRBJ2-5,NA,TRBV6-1,CASGITGKETQYF,TGTGCCAGCGGGATCACAGGGAAAGAGACCCAGTACTTC
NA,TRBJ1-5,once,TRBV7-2,CASSNYSNQPQHF,TGTGCCAGCAGCAATTATAGCAATCAGCCCCAGCATTTT
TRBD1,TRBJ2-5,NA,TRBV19,CASSSWDREETQYF,TGTGCCAGTAGTTCCTGGGACAGGGAAGAGACCCAGTACTTC
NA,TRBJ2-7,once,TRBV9,CASSVETGEYEQYF,TGTGCCAGCAGCGTAGAAACGGGAGAGTACGAGCAGTACTTC
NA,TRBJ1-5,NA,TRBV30,CAWRGAESQPQHF,TGTGCCTGGAGGGGGGCCGAGAGTCAGCCCCAGCATTTT
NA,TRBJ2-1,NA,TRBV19,CASTNGGGLSSYNEQFF,TGTGCCAGTACCAATGGGGGGGGGCTCAGCTCCTACAATGAGCAGTTCTTC
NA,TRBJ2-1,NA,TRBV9,CASSVVGQPYNEQFF,TGTGCCAGCAGCGTAGTTGGACAGCCCTACAATGAGCAGTTCTTC
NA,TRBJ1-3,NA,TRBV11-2,CASSLEAVPSGNTIYF,TGTGCCAGCAGCTTAGAGGCAGTACCCTCTGGAAACACCATATATTTT
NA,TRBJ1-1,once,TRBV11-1,CASSLAGEDTEAFF,TGTGCCAGCAGCTTAGCAGGGGAGGACACTGAAGCTTTCTTT
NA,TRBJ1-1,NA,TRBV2,CASPGGGQLNTEAFF,TGTGCCAGCCCTGGGGGAGGGCAGTTGAACACTGAAGCTTTCTTT
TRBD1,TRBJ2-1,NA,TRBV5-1,CASSKTGGIINEQFF,TGCGCCAGCAGTAAGACAGGGGGCATAATAAATGAGCAGTTCTTC
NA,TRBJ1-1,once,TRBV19,CASRNRHTEAFF,TGTGCCAGTAGAAACAGACACACTGAAGCTTTCTTT
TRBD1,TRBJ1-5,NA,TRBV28,CASSFWDRGPQPQHF,TGTGCCAGCAGTTTCTGGGACAGGGGCCCTCAGCCCCAGCATTTT
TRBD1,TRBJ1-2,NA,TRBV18,CASSPVTDRANYGYTF,TGTGCCAGCTCACCGGTGACGGACAGGGCTAACTATGGCTACACCTTC
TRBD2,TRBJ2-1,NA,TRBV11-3,CASSLDDSGKGGNEQFF,TGTGCCAGCAGCTTAGATGATAGCGGGAAAGGAGGTAATGAGCAGTTCTTC
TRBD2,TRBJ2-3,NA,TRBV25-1,CASSEGTSAFTDTQYF,TGTGCCAGCAGTGAAGGGACTAGCGCATTCACAGATACGCAGTATTTT
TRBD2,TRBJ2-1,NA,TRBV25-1,CASSVSGPPYNEQFF,TGTGCCAGCAGTGTTAGCGGGCCCCCCTACAATGAGCAGTTCTTC
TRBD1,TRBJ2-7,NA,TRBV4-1,CASSQTRDRGVYEQYF,TGCGCCAGCAGCCAAACCCGGGACAGGGGGGTGTACGAGCAGTACTTC
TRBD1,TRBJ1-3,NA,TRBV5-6,CASSSWTGEFGNTIYF,TGTGCCAGCAGCTCTTGGACAGGGGAATTTGGAAACACCATATATTTT
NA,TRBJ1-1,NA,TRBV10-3,CAITPRDGTEAFF,TGTGCCATCACACCCAGGGATGGCACTGAAGCTTTCTTT
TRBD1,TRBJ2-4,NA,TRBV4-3,CASSPSPRQGVAKNIQYF,TGCGCCAGCAGCCCATCCCCTCGACAGGGGGTGGCCAAAAACATTCAGTACTTC
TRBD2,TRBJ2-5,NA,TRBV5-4,CASSFSGGAVETQYF,TGTGCCAGCAGCTTCAGCGGGGGGGCCGTCGAGACCCAGTACTTC
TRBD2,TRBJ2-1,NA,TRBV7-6,CASSLRATSGGGNEQFF,TGTGCCAGCAGCTTAAGAGCCACTAGCGGGGGGGGTAATGAGCAGTTCTTC
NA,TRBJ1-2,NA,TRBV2,CASSETGQGGYTF,TGTGCCAGCAGTGAAACAGGGCAGGGTGGCTACACCTTC
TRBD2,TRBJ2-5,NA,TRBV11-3,CASSHGGGTQETQYF,TGTGCCAGCAGCCACGGGGGGGGAACACAAGAGACCCAGTACTTC
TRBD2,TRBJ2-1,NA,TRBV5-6,CASSLRGLAFNEQFF,TGTGCCAGCAGCTTGAGGGGACTAGCGTTCAATGAGCAGTTCTTC
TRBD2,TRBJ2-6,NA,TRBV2,CASIGSGTSGDFSGANVLTF,TGTGCCAGCATAGGCTCCGGGACTAGCGGGGACTTCTCTGGGGCCAACGTCCTGACTTTC
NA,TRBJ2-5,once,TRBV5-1,CASSFTVGLQGWEETQYF,TGCGCCAGCAGCTTCACGGTTGGCCTTCAGGGCTGGGAAGAGACCCAGTACTTC